This T cell receptor beta chain was found in a study of blood T cells in healthy people across ages. Russia was home to the donors, healthy Caucasian individuals aged 6 to 90. Total RNA was extracted at no less than 6 micrograms per sample. Alongside a J-beta primer mix, a sample-barcoded 5' primer served in a second PCR lasting roughly 7 to 11 cycles. TCRdb redid the calling of the 5' RACE reads with MiXCR, one entry per CDR3 protein. Of about 1.6 million distinct CDR3 sequences in the sample, roughly 32% are singletons; the top ten hold about 11%. Germline trimming cut 5 bases from V and 3 bases from J; bases unmatched to any gene: 10. Per the germline V gene, CDR1 is SEHNR and CDR2 is FQNEAQ (reference sequence). The length of the CDR3 is 16 residues. In regard to this clonotype: No antigen is known for it.

General study points: With donor CMV status unknown, expanded clonotype changes were possibly confounded. A strong correlation between TCR beta diversity and naive T cell percentage was seen.

V is TRBV7-9 and J is TRBJ2-1, with 7 bases lining up with TRBD1. Sample: blood. The TCR comes from a woman aged 25 to 39 in good health. CDR3 region: CASSPIEGALYNEQFF. CDR3 bases: TGTGCCAGCAGCCCGATTGAGGGGGCCCTCTACAATGAGCAGTTCTTC.